The T cell receptor beta chain under discussion was sequenced for a study of OX40 agonist ivuxolimab in advanced cancers. Broader study findings: Clones of CD4+ and CD8+ blood T cells grew by week 6 at doses of 0.1 to 3.0 mg/kg. Expansion of clones was among the lowest in partial responders at 0.1-3.0 mg/kg.

On this clone itself: What it binds is unknown.

Some clones are missing from TCRdb's copy, which holds only in-frame ones; the method was immunoSEQ multiplex PCR. The sample consists of tens of thousands of clones, 85% to 90% of them appearing once. This TCR derives from an adult with an advanced solid tumor such as melanoma, head and neck, liver or kidney cancer. The material sequenced was CD4+ or CD8+ T cells sorted from blood, taken in a trial of the OX40 agonist ivuxolimab.

This CDR3 reads CASNSEREESDTQYF. DNA of the CDR3: TGTGCCAGCAACTCGGAGCGGGAGGAGTCAGATACGCAGTATTTT. V and J are TRBV28 and TRBJ2-3, with TRBD2 matching 9 bases. Germline CDR1 reads MDHEN; CDR2 reads SYDVKM. V lost 7 bases and J lost 4; bases outside the gene matches: 9. The CDR3 sequence is 15 residues long.